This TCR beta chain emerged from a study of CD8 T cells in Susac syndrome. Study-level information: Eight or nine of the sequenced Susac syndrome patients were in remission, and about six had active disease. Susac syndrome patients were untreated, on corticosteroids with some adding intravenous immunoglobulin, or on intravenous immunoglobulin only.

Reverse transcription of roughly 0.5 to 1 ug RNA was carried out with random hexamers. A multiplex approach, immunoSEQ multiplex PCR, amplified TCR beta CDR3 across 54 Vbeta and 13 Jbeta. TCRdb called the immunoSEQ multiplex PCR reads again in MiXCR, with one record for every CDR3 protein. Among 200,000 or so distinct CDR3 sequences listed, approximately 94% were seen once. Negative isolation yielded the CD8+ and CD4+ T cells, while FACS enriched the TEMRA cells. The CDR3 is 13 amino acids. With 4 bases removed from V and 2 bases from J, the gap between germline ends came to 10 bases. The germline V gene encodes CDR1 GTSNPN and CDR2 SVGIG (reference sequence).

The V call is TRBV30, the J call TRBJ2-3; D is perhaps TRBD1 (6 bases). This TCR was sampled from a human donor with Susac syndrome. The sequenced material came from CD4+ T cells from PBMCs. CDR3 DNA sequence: TGTGCCTGGACAGGGGTGAACACAGATACGCAGTATTTT. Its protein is CAWTGVNTDTQYF.